One and the same sample provided the 31 T cell receptor beta chains below, sequenced in a study of shared clonotypes between healthy human individuals (dated by TCRdb to the early 2020s). Libraries were made using the immunoSEQ multiplex PCR assay. TCRdb retrieved this table from immuneACCESS and kept in-frame rearrangements only. Not all clones are present; in checked studies, unresolved V genes account for under half, and no reason is known for the remainder. This sample comprises some 1.1 million clones, approximately 80% of them detected only once. The ten largest clonotypes hold more than 0.85% of the sample. Sequenced: memory CD4+ T cells from PBMCs. The label giving this sample's cell subset or site can be read as: CD45RA-negative fraction. These receptors all come from a young man in good health. Some clones in this sample may be carry-over from other donors' samples.

This clone was seen a handful of times. The chain links TRBV21-1 to TRBJ2-1; the table's D call, TRBD2, has no DNA check behind it. TRBV21-1 is shown as a pseudogene. This CDR3 contains 18 residues. The CDR3 DNA reads TGTGCCAGCAGCAAAGGCTCGCTAGCTGCAATTACCTACAATGAGCAGTTCTTC. Translation gives CASSKGSLAAITYNEQFF.

With respect to this clone: The same CDR3 arises from other DNA sequences in this sample as well. The chain recombines TRBV20-1 with TRBJ2-1; D gene ambiguous. The germline V and J ends were trimmed by 5 bases and 6 bases, with 8 bases remaining between them. Germline V gene sequence: CDR1 DFQATT, CDR2 SNEGSKA (reference sequence). The CDR3 runs 11 residues. The CDR3 sequence: CSARDLNEQFF. The CDR3 DNA is TGCAGTGCTCGCGACCTCAATGAGCAGTTCTTC.

This clone was counted between two and nine times. The chain links TRBV6-1 to TRBJ2-7; 9 bases match TRBD2. The CDR3 is made up of 13 amino acids. Germline loops: CDR1 MNHNS, CDR2 SASEGT. J lost 4 bases, V lost 6 bases, and 4 bases had no gene match. CDR3 nucleotide sequence: TGTGCCAGCAGGGCTAGCGGGGATTACGAGCAGTACTTC. Translation: CASRASGDYEQYF.

The V gene is TRBV5-4, the J gene TRBJ2-7; TRBD1 matches 7 bases. This CDR3 contains 11 residues. CDR1 is SGHNT and CDR2 is YYREEE in the germline V gene (reference sequence). J lost 7 bases, V lost 4 bases, and 2 bases had no gene match. The DNA for the CDR3 is TGTGCCAGCAGCGCCAGGGGGGAGCAGTACTTC. It is translated as CASSARGEQYF. The full variable domain, its missing parts supplied by reference TRBV5-4 and TRBJ2-7, is ETGVTQSPTHLIKTRGQQVTLRCSSQSGHNTVSWYQQALGQGPQFIFQYYREEENGRGNFPPRFSGLQFPNYSSELNVNALELDDSALYLCASSARGEQYFGPGTRLTVT.

The rearrangement joins TRBV2 to TRBJ1-6; TRBD1 aligns across 7 bases. This CDR3 is 15 amino acids long. Germline V lookup: CDR1 SNHLY, CDR2 FYNNEI. V was pared by 2 bases and J by 2 bases, with 0 bases of the junction left unmatched. CDR3 DNA sequence: TGTGCCAGCAGTGAACAGGGGGCCTATAATTCACCCCTCCACTTT. Its protein is CASSEQGAYNSPLHF.

The rearrangement links TRBV7-3 to TRBJ2-1; D possibly corresponds to TRBD1 (5 bases). Germline CDR1 SGHTA, CDR2 FQGTGA. V was clipped by 5 bases and J by 7 bases, with 15 bases between them. CDR3 length equals 14 residues. CDR3 in amino acids: CASSPDRELNEQFF. Written as DNA, the CDR3 is TGTGCCAGCAGCCCCGACAGAGAACTAAATGAGCAGTTCTTC.

The chain recombines TRBV2 with TRBJ2-2; 7 nucleotides match TRBD2. CDR3 length: 16 residues. J was trimmed by 2 bases and V by 7 bases; bases with no gene match: 10. Germline V gives CDR1 SNHLY, CDR2 FYNNEI. The DNA of the CDR3 is TGTGCCAGCAAAGGGCCGCTAGCGGAAAACACCGGGGAGCTGTTTTTT. It encodes CASKGPLAENTGELFF.

The gene calls are TRBV29-1 and TRBJ2-1; either TRBD1 or TRBD2 may supply D (6 bases each). CDR3 length: 14 amino acids. Germline-derived CDR1 and CDR2 are SQVTM and ANQGSEA. The CDR3 nucleotides read TGCGGAGGGTGGCTCGGAGGGCAGGGGATTAATTGGTTCTTC. As protein: CGGWLGGQGINWFF.

The genes are TRBV28 and TRBJ2-3, with D unresolved. Germline loops: CDR1 MDHEN, CDR2 SYDVKM. This CDR3 region has 14 residues. The ends were cut back, 1 base at V and 2 bases at J, with 7 bases in the middle. In nucleotides, the CDR3 is TGTGCCAGCAGTTTATCGCGGATCACAGATACGCAGTATTTT. Residues: CASSLSRITDTQYF.

Notes on this clone: Other DNA sequences in this sample translate to the same CDR3. The chain joins TRBV5-6 to TRBJ2-7; D gene unclear. The CDR3 length is 12 residues. The germline CDR1 and CDR2 sequences are SGHDT and YYEEEE. Trimming shortened V by 1 base and J by 7 bases, and 9 bases separated the two germline ends. DNA of the CDR3: TGTGCCAGCAGCTTGTGGTCCGGGGAGCAGTACTTC. Translated: CASSLWSGEQYF. The full variable domain, with the rest looked up from reference TRBV5-6 and TRBJ2-7, is DAGVTQSPTHLIKTRGQQVTLRCSPKSGHDTVSWYQQALGQGPQFIFQYYEEEERQRGNFPDRFSGHQFPNYSSELNVNALLLGDSALYLCASSLWSGEQYFGPGTRLTVT.

The chain combines TRBV28 with TRBJ1-1; tentatively, D is TRBD1 (5 bases). With 4 bases removed from V and 0 bases from J, the gap between germline ends came to 12 bases. Germline lookup yields CDR1 MDHEN and CDR2 SYDVKM. The CDR3 spans 15 residues. Here the CDR3 DNA reads TGTGCCAGCAGTTCCCCGGGGGGAATGAACACTGAAGCTTTCTTT. Residues: CASSSPGGMNTEAFF.

The chain couples TRBV10-3 to TRBJ2-1, with D tentatively TRBD1 or TRBD2 (5 bases each). CDR3 size: 15 residues. V was clipped by 4 bases and J by 6 bases, with 16 bases between them. Germline CDR1 ENHRY, CDR2 SYGVKD. This chain's CDR3 is CAISGGMGSPNEQFF. The CDR3 coding sequence is TGTGCCATCAGTGGGGGGATGGGGAGTCCCAATGAGCAGTTCTTC.

This clone was seen a handful of times. The chain is built from TRBV18 and TRBJ1-4, with 11 bases fitting TRBD1. Germline CDR1 is KGHSH and CDR2 is LQKENI. Trimming removed 6 bases from V and 10 bases from J; junction bases left unmatched: 7. This CDR3 comprises 14 residues. Here the CDR3 DNA reads TGTGCCAGCTCCTCGGGACAGGGGGAAGGAAAACTGTTTTTT. Its protein product is CASSSGQGEGKLFF.

V is TRBV30 and J is TRBJ2-7; maybe TRBD2 (5 bases). This CDR3 has 12 residues. V was shortened by 0 bases and J by 7 bases, with 10 bases between the two germline ends. The germline V gene encodes CDR1 GTSNPN and CDR2 SVGIG (reference sequence). CDR3 region: CAWSVWQREQYF. In DNA form, the CDR3 reads TGTGCCTGGAGTGTATGGCAGCGGGAGCAGTACTTC.

This clone was observed a few times. The rearrangement links TRBV28 to TRBJ1-5, with a tentative D call TRBD1 (6 bases). Looked up from germline, CDR1 is MDHEN and CDR2 is SYDVKM. V was cut by 7 bases and J by 4 bases, with 14 bases left in between. The CDR3 is 14 residues long. Written as DNA, the CDR3 is TGTGCCAGCAAAGAACAGGGACCGAATCAGCCCCAGCATTTT. As protein: CASKEQGPNQPQHF.

The chain couples TRBV7-2 to TRBJ2-7; D is ambiguous. From germline, CDR1 is SGHTA and CDR2 FQGNSA. Trimming stripped 2 bases from V and 3 bases from J, with 14 bases between. The CDR3 is 15 residues long. The CDR3 bases are TGTGCCAGCAGCTTACAATCGCAGATCGGCTACGAGCAGTACTTC. This encodes CASSLQSQIGYEQYF.

The V and J genes are TRBV5-4 and TRBJ2-7; weak D call: TRBD2 (6 bases). The CDR3 extends over 15 amino acids. With 2 bases removed from V and 6 bases from J, the gap between germline ends came to 18 bases. Germline values: CDR1 SGHNT, CDR2 YYREEE (reference sequence). CDR3 nucleotide sequence: TGTGCCAGCAGCTTAGGCGGGGCCCGGGCACGCGAGCAGTACTTC. As protein: CASSLGGARAREQYF.

The chain uses TRBV5-1 and TRBJ1-3; D unresolved. Looked up from germline, CDR1 is SGHRS and CDR2 is YFSETQ. The CDR3 consists of 14 residues. V dropped 4 bases and J dropped 3 bases, with 11 bases sitting between them. CDR3 sequence: CASSAGRGGNTIYF. The CDR3 DNA reads TGCGCCAGCAGCGCGGGTCGGGGTGGAAACACCATATATTTT. Variable domain in full (rest from reference TRBV5-1 and TRBJ1-3): KAGVTQTPRYLIKTRGQQVTLSCSPISGHRSVSWYQQTPGQGLQFLFEYFSETQRNKGNFPGRFSGRQFSNSRSEMNVSTLELGDSALYLCASSAGRGGNTIYFGEGSWLTVV.

A single count supports this clone. V is TRBV7-9 and J is TRBJ2-3; unclear D gene. Trimming pared 4 bases from V and 2 bases from J, leaving 7 bases between. This CDR3 comprises 13 residues. Per germline, CDR1 SEHNR and CDR2 FQNEAQ (reference sequence). The CDR3 sequence: CASSSYDTDTQYF. DNA of the CDR3: TGTGCCAGCAGCTCGTACGACACAGATACGCAGTATTTT.

The V call is TRBV6-6, the J call TRBJ2-5, with a possible D match to TRBD1 (6 bases). CDR1 and CDR2 (germline): MNHNY, SVGAGI (reference sequence). This CDR3 has 16 residues. V lost 5 bases to trimming and J lost 0 bases, with 16 bases between them. The CDR3 nucleotides read TGTGCCAGCAGTACCAACACCGACAGGTACCAAGAGACCCAGTACTTC. It encodes CASSTNTDRYQETQYF.

The J gene is TRBJ1-3, the V gene TRBV30; 7 bases align to TRBD1. J was trimmed by 2 bases and V by 2 bases; bases with no gene match: 12. The CDR3 has 17 amino acids. Germline lookup yields CDR1 GTSNPN and CDR2 SVGIG (reference sequence). CDR3: CAWSRGARQGAGNTIYF. CDR3 bases: TGTGCCTGGAGTCGGGGGGCCCGACAGGGCGCTGGAAACACCATATATTTT. The entire variable domain, with the rest obtained from reference TRBV30 and TRBJ1-3, is as follows: SQTIHQWPATLVQPVGSPLSLECTVEGTSNPNLYWYRQAAGRGLQLLFYSVGIGQISSEVPQNLSASRPQDRQFILSSKKLLLSDSGFYLCAWSRGARQGAGNTIYFGEGSWLTVV.

The rearrangement links TRBV6-5 to TRBJ2-7; D gene uncertain. The germline CDR1 and CDR2 sequences are MNHEY and SVGAGI. CDR3 size: 12 residues. Trimming took off 1 base at V and 7 bases at J, with 8 bases between the two ends. The CDR3 bases are TGTGCCAGCAGTTACTTAGCCAAAGAGCAGTACTTC. Translated, it gives CASSYLAKEQYF.

This clone was seen a single time. CDR3 amino acids: CASSLVSGQEVRKLFF. CDR3 in DNA: TGTGCCAGCAGCTTGGTGTCGGGGCAGGAGGTTAGAAAACTGTTTTTT. This chain uses TRBV5-6 with TRBJ1-4; TRBD1 might be the D (5 bases). The V gene lost 0 bases and the J gene lost 10 bases, with 19 bases spanning the gap. Germline lookup yields CDR1 SGHDT and CDR2 YYEEEE. The CDR3 has 16 residues.

This clone was counted only a few times. This rearrangement joins TRBV2 to TRBJ2-7; TRBD1 agrees at 7 bases. This CDR3 is 14 amino acids long. Germline V gene data show CDR1 as SNHLY and CDR2 as FYNNEI. After removal of 7 bases from V and 5 bases from J, the junction contained 11 bases not matched to a gene. CDR3 in amino acids: CASTIERTGNEQYF. DNA of the CDR3: TGTGCCAGCACCATAGAAAGGACAGGAAACGAGCAGTACTTC.

The table lists this clone with many counts. CDR3 sequence (DNA): TGTGCCATCGGACCAGGTCTGAACACTGAAGCTTTCTTT. Translating it yields CAIGPGLNTEAFF. This chain links TRBV10-3 with TRBJ1-1, with D hard to call. V lost 8 bases and J 0 bases, leaving 10 bases between the germline ends. This CDR3 spans 13 amino acids. Germline V gene sequence: CDR1 ENHRY, CDR2 SYGVKD.

This clone appeared once. The chain combines TRBV18 with TRBJ2-1; D may be TRBD2 (6 bases). Trimming cost V 0 bases and J 3 bases, with 15 bases left between them. In germline, CDR1 is KGHSH, CDR2 LQKENI. This CDR3 has 17 residues. CDR3 amino acids: CASSPPASGLLYNEQFF. The CDR3 DNA follows: TGTGCCAGCTCACCACCGGCCAGCGGGTTACTCTACAATGAGCAGTTCTTC.

The chain uses TRBV5-4 and TRBJ2-3, with 8 positions matching TRBD1. Germline CDR1 is SGHNT and CDR2 is YYREEE (reference sequence). The junction had 7 bases not matched to a gene; V was cut back by 4 bases and J by 3 bases. CDR3 length equals 15 residues. This CDR3 reads CASSDRDRSTDTQYF. The CDR3 region has the DNA TGTGCCAGCAGCGACCGGGACAGGTCAACAGATACGCAGTATTTT.

The chain couples TRBV18 to TRBJ2-2; either TRBD1 or TRBD2 may fit D (6 bases each). The ends were cut back, 3 bases at V and 11 bases at J, with 10 bases in the middle. Germline V gives CDR1 KGHSH, CDR2 LQKENI. The CDR3 is 12 amino acids. The CDR3 spells CASSPEGGELFF. The CDR3, as DNA: TGTGCCAGCTCACCCGAGGGGGGAGAGCTGTTTTTT.

In its sample, this clone was seen a few times. This rearrangement joins TRBV28 to TRBJ1-5; TRBD1 matches at 11 bases. V dropped 6 bases and J dropped 4; count of bases not matched to a gene: 11. Germline V CDR1 and CDR2: MDHEN, SYDVKM. There are 17 residues in the CDR3. DNA for the CDR3: TGTGCCAGCAGGAGCCTTGGCGGGGACAGGGGGAATCAGCCCCAGCATTTT. This encodes CASRSLGGDRGNQPQHF.

This clone was picked up one time. J is TRBJ1-3 and V is TRBV5-4; D gene ambiguous. Germline-derived CDR1 and CDR2 are SGHNT and YYREEE (reference sequence). Trimming cost V 2 bases and J 8 bases, with 5 bases left between them. CDR3 length: 11 residues. As DNA, the CDR3 is TGTGCCAGCAGCTTTGAAGACACCATATATTTT. Residues: CASSFEDTIYF. Full variable domain (rest looked up from reference TRBV5-4 and TRBJ1-3): ETGVTQSPTHLIKTRGQQVTLRCSSQSGHNTVSWYQQALGQGPQFIFQYYREEENGRGNFPPRFSGLQFPNYSSELNVNALELDDSALYLCASSFEDTIYFGEGSWLTVV.

This sequence joins TRBV28 and TRBJ2-2; maybe TRBD1 (5 bases). Germline-derived CDR1 and CDR2 are MDHEN and SYDVKM. V was trimmed by 4 bases and J by 1 base, leaving 13 bases between them. The CDR3 is 16 residues long. This CDR3 reads CASSWLKGWNTGELFF. The CDR3 coding sequence is TGTGCCAGCAGTTGGCTGAAGGGGTGGAACACCGGGGAGCTGTTTTTT.